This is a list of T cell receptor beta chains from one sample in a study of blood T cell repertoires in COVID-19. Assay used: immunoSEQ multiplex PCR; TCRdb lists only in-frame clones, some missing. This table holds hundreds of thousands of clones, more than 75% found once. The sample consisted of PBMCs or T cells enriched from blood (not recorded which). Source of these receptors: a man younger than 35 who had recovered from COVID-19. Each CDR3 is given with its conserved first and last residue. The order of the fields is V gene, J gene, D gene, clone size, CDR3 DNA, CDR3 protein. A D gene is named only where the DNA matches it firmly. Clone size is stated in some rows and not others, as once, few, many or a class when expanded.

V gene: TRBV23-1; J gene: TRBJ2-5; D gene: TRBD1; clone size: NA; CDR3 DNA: TGCGCCAGCAGTCAATCGTTGGGACAGGAGAAAGAGACCCAGTACTTC; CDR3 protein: CASSQSLGQEKETQYF
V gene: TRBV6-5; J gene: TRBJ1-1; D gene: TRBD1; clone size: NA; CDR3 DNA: TGTGCCAGCAGTCGCGGGACAGGGGGCTCCAAAGCTTTCTTT; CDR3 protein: CASSRGTGGSKAFF
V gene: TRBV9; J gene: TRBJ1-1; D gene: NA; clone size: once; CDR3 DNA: TGTGCCAGCAGCGTATGGGGGGACACTGAAGCTTTCTTT; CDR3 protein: CASSVWGDTEAFF
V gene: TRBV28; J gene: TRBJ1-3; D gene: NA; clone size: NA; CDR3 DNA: TGTGCCAGCAATAACGCCCAACTCACTGGAAACACCATATATTTT; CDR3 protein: CASNNAQLTGNTIYF
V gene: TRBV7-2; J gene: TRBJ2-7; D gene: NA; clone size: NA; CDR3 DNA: TGTGCCAGCAGCGGTGGGGGGGCAGCCCACGAGCAGTACTTC; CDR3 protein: CASSGGGAAHEQYF
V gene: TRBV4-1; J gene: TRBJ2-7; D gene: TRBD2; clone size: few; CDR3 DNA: TGCGCCAGCAGCCAAGGGCCGCGGGGGGGAGTCTTCCACGAGCAGTACTTC; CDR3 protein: CASSQGPRGGVFHEQYF
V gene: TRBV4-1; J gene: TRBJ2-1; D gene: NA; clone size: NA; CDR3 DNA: TGCGCCAGCAGCCAAGTCAGGGGCTCCTACAATGAGCAGTTCTTC; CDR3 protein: CASSQVRGSYNEQFF
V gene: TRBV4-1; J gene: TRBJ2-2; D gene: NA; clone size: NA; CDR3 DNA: TGCGCCAGCAGTGAGGGTAGCGGGAACACCGGGGAGCTGTTTTTT; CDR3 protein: CASSEGSGNTGELFF
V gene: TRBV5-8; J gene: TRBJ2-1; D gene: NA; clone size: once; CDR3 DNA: TGTGCCAGCAGCTTGCGGGTCGGGGGAGCATTATACAATGAGCAGTTCTTC; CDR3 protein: CASSLRVGGALYNEQFF
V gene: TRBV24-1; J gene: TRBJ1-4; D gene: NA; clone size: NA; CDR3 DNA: TGTGCCACCAGCGACCCAGGGGAAAAACTGTTTTTT; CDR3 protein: CATSDPGEKLFF
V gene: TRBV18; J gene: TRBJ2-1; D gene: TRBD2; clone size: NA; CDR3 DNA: TGTGCCAGCTCAGAGACTAGCGGACATAAGCAGTTCTTC; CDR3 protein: CASSETSGHKQFF
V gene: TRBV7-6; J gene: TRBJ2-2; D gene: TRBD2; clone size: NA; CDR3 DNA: TGTGCCAGCAGCTCGGGCGCGGGACTAATAGGCGGGGAGCTGTTTTTT; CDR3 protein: CASSSGAGLIGGELFF
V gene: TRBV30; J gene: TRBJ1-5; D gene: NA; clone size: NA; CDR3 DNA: TGTGCCTGGAGTGACCTAAGTGGCAATCAGCCCCAGCATTTT; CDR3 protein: CAWSDLSGNQPQHF
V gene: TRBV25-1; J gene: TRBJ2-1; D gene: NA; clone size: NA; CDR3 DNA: TGTGCCAGCAGCCCCCCAGCCATGGACTACGTTGAGCAGTTCTTC; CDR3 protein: CASSPPAMDYVEQFF
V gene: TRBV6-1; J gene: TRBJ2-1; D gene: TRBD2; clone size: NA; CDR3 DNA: TGTGCCAGCAGTGCCCACAGACTAGCGGGAGAGGGGGTAGATAATGAGCAGTTCTTC; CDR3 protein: CASSAHRLAGEGVDNEQFF
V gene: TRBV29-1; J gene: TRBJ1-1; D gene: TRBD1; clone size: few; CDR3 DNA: TGCAGCGTCAACAGGGGGATGCACACTGAAGCTTTCTTT; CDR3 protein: CSVNRGMHTEAFF
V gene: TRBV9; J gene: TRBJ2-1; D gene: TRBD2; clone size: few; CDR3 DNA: TGTGCCAGCAGCGTTGGCGGGAGTTGGAATGAGCAGTTCTTC; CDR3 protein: CASSVGGSWNEQFF
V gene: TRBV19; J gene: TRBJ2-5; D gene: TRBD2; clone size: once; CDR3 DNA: TGTGCCAGTAGTATAGCCGGGGGGAACCTGAAAGAGACCCAGTACTTC; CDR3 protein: CASSIAGGNLKETQYF
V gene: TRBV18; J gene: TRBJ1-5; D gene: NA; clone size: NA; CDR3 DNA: TGTGCCAGCTCACCCACCGGGACAAAAAGAGGTCAGCCCCAGCATTTT; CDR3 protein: CASSPTGTKRGQPQHF
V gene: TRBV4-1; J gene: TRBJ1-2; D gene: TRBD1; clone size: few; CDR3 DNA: TGCGCCAGCAGCCAAGATCCTACAGGGGGCTATGGCTACACCTTC; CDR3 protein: CASSQDPTGGYGYTF
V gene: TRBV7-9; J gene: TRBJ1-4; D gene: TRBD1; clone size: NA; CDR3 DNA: TGTGCCAGCAGCTTAGACAGGGGGAGTGAAAAACTGTTTTTT; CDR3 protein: CASSLDRGSEKLFF
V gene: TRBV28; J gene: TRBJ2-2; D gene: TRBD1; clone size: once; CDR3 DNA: TGTGCCAGCAGTTCCCGACAGGGAAGGGCCGGGGAGCTGTTTTTT; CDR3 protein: CASSSRQGRAGELFF
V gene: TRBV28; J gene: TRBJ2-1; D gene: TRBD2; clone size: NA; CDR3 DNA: TGTGCCAGCAGTTCCGGGACTAGCGGGACGAATGAGCAGTTCTTC; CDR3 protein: CASSSGTSGTNEQFF
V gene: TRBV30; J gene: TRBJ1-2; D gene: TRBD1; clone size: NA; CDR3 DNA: TGTGCCTGGAGCCCAGGGGGCTATGGCTACACCTTC; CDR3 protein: CAWSPGGYGYTF
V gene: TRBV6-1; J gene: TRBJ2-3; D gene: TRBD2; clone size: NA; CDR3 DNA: TGTGCCAGCAGTGAGGTCCCAACCCTTAGCGGGGTCACAGATACGCAGTATTTT; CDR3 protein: CASSEVPTLSGVTDTQYF
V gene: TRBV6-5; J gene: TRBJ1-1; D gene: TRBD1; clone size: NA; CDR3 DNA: TGTGCCAGCGAGAGACAGGGTTCGAGGAACACTGAAGCTTTCTTT; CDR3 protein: CASERQGSRNTEAFF
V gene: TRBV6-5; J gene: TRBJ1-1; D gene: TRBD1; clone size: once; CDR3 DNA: TGTGCCAGCAGTTACGCAAGCACAGGGGGACGAACTGAAGCTTTCTTT; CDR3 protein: CASSYASTGGRTEAFF
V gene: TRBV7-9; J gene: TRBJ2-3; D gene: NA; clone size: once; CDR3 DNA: TGTGCCAGCAGCTTAGCGCTCGGCAGGGACACAGATACGCAGTATTTT; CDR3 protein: CASSLALGRDTDTQYF
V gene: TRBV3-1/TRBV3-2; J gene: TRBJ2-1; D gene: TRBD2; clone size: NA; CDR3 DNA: TGTGCCAGCAGCCAGGGACTAGCGGGGGGACACAATGAGCAGTTCTTC; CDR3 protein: CASSQGLAGGHNEQFF
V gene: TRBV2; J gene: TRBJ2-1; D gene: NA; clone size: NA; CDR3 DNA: TGTGCCAGCAGTAACATTCAGGAAAGCTCCTACAATGAGCAGTTCTTC; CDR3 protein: CASSNIQESSYNEQFF
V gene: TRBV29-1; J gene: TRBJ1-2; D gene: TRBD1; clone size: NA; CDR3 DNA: TGCAGCGTTCAAGGGGGCGGTGGCTACACCTTC; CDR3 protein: CSVQGGGGYTF
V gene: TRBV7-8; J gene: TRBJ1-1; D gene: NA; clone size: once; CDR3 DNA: TGTGCCAGCAGCACCGACGGGGGAAGAACTGAAGCTTTCTTT; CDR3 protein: CASSTDGGRTEAFF
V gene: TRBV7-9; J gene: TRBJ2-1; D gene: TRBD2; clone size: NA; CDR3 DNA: TGTGCCAGCAGCGCCTCCGGGACTAGGCCCTTCTTC; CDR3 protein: CASSASGTRPFF
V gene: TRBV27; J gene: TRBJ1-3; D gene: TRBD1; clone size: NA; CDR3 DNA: TGTGCCAGCAGTCTAGGGACAGGGAAAGGAAACACCATATATTTT; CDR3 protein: CASSLGTGKGNTIYF
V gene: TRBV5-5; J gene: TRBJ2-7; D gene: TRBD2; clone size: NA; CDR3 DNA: TGTGCCAGCAGCTTGCAAGCGGGGAGCTCCTACGAGCAGTACTTC; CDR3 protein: CASSLQAGSSYEQYF
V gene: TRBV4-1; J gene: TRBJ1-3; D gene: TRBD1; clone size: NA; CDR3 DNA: TGCGCCAGCAGCCAAAGCCACAGGGGAACTGGAAACACCATATATTTT; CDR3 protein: CASSQSHRGTGNTIYF
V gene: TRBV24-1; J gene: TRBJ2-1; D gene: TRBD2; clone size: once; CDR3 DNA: TGTGCCACCAGTGGGGACAGGGGGACTAGCGGGAGTCGTGAGCAGTTCTTC; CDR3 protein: CATSGDRGTSGSREQFF
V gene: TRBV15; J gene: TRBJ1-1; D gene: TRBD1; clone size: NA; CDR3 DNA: TGTGCCACCAGCAAGGACAGGGTGCTCACTGAAGCTTTCTTT; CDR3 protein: CATSKDRVLTEAFF
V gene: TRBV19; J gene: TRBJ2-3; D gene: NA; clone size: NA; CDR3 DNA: TGTGCCAGTAGTTTCGTCCTCACAGATACGCAGTATTTT; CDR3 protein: CASSFVLTDTQYF
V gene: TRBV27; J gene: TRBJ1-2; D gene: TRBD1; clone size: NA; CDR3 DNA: TGTGCCAGCAGTTTCGGGACAGGGACCTATGGCTACACCTTC; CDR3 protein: CASSFGTGTYGYTF
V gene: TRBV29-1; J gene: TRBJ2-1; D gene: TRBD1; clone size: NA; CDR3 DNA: TGCAGCGCCGGACGGGACAGCTCCTACAATGAGCAGTTCTTC; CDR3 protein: CSAGRDSSYNEQFF
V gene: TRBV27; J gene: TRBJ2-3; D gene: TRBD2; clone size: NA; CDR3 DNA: TGTGCCAGCAGTCCGACTAGCGGGGGGGCCGCAGATACGCAGTATTTT; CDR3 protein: CASSPTSGGAADTQYF
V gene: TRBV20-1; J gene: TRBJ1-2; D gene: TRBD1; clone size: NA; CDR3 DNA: TGCAGTGCACGGACAGGGGAGAGCTACACCTTC; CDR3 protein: CSARTGESYTF
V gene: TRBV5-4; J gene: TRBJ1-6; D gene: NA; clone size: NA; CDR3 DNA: TGTGCCAGCAAGGATATCTCGAGGAGCTCCTATAATTCACCCCTCCACTTT; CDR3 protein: CASKDISRSSYNSPLHF
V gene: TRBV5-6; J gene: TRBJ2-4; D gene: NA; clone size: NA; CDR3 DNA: TGTGCCAGCAGCCCTAAGACTAGAGCGGCCAAAAACATTCAGTACTTC; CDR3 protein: CASSPKTRAAKNIQYF
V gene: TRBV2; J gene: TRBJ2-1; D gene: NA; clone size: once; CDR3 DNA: TGTGCCAGCAGTGATTCGGGATTTGGCTACAATGAGCAGTTCTTC; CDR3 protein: CASSDSGFGYNEQFF
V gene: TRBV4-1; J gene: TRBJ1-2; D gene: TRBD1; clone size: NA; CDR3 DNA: TGCGCCAGCAGACAGGGGAACTATGGCTACACCTTC; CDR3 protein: CASRQGNYGYTF
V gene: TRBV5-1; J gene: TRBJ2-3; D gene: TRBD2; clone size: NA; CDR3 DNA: TGCGCCAGCAGCTTTGCCGGACTAGCGGGAGACGGTGGCACAGATACGCAGTATTTT; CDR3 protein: CASSFAGLAGDGGTDTQYF
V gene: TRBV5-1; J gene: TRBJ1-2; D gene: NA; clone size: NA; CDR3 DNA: TGCGCCAGCAGTCTCTCGGCTGACGGGAACTATGGCTACACCTTC; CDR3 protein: CASSLSADGNYGYTF
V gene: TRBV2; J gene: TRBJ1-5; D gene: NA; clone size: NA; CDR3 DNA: TGTGCCAGCACTTGGGCACGCCATAGCAATCAGCCCCAGCATTTT; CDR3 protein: CASTWARHSNQPQHF
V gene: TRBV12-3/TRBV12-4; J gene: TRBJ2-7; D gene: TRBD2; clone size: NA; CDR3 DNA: TGTGCCAGCAGACAGGGACTAGTCTACGAGCAGTACTTC; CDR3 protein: CASRQGLVYEQYF
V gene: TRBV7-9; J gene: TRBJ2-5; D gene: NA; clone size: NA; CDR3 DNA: TGTGCCAGCAGCTTACCGGACCAAGAGACCCAGTACTTC; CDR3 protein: CASSLPDQETQYF
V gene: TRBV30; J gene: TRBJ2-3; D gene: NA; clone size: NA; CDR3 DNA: TGTGCCTGGAGACTGCGGGGCACAGATACGCAGTATTTT; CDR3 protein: CAWRLRGTDTQYF
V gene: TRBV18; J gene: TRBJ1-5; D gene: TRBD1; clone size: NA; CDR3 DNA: TGTGCCAGCTCACCAACAGGGGTGAATCAGCCCCAGCATTTT; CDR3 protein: CASSPTGVNQPQHF